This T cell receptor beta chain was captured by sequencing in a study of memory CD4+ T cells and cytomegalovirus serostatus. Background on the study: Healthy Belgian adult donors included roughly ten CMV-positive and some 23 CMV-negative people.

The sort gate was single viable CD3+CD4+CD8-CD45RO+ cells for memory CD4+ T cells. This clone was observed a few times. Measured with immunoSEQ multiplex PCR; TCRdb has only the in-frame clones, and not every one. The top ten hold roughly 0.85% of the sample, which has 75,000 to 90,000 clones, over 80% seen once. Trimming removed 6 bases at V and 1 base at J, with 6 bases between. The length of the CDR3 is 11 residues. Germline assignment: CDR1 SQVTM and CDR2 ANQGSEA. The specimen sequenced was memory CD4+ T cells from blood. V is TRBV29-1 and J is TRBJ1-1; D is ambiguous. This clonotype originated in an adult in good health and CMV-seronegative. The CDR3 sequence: CSVSKNTEAFF. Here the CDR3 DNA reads TGCAGCGTATCGAAGAACACTGAAGCTTTCTTT.